This entry concerns a single TCR beta chain. TCRdb's table, derived via immunoSEQ multiplex PCR, lists solely in-frame clones and lacks some. The repertoire holds under 350,000 clones, with 85% as singletons. These data are taken from a study of blood T cell repertoires in COVID-19. The CDR3 runs to 13 residues. The germline V gene encodes CDR1 MDHEN and CDR2 SYDVKM. The V and J ends lost 7 bases and 5 bases respectively, with 14 bases between them. The J gene is TRBJ2-5, the V gene TRBV28; possibly TRBD1 for D (8 bases). This TCR came from a human donor in a cohort sampled during active COVID-19. Sequencing used peripheral blood. CDR3: CASTRGDRETQYF. Written as DNA, the CDR3 is TGTGCCAGCACTCGGGGGGACAGGGAGACCCAGTACTTC.